The following is a T cell receptor (beta chain) sequence with its context. The antigen is not known. Trimming at V came to 3 bases and at J to 6 bases, leaving 9 bases not matched to a gene. CDR3 size: 14 residues. Germline V lookup: CDR1 SGHRS, CDR2 YFSETQ. All donors comprised healthy Caucasians. This entry belongs to a study of identical twins. Overall study findings and caveats: Some out-of-frame alpha sequences were shared by twins, and these showed excess low generation probability.

TCRdb called the 5' RACE reads again in MiXCR, with one record for every CDR3 protein. This repertoire shows roughly 480,000 distinct CDR3 sequences, roughly 24% found once; its top ten account for just under 3%. These data were also filed under a second study, of T cells expressing NK-cell markers. Per that paper: In several experiments, sorting was restricted to alpha-beta TCR T cells by an anti-gamma-delta TCR antibody. The HCMV specificity of the expanded NKG2C+ T cell clones stayed unresolved.

The sequence was collected from a woman between 18 and 29 years old in good health. This sequence joins TRBV5-1 and TRBJ2-7, with 7 bases that match TRBD1. The material sequenced was CD4+ T cells sorted from blood. In DNA form, the CDR3 reads TGCGCCAGCAGCTACTACAGGGGAACCTCCGAGCAGTACTTC. It codes for CASSYYRGTSEQYF.